These 3 T cell receptor beta chains originate from one sample sequenced in a study of T-cell memory formation after mild COVID-19. TCRdb re-called the 5' RACE reads with MiXCR, one entry per CDR3 protein. The sample includes 540,000 or so distinct CDR3 sequences, roughly 20% of them seen just once. The sample taken for sequencing was PBMCs or a T cell subset sorted from them (not recorded which). The receptors originated from an adult woman who had mild COVID-19 (a few samples of this study predate the infection). Cell type and time point are not known.

CDR3 in DNA: TGTGCCACCGAGAAGACGGCTTCCTACAATGAGCAGTTCTTC. Translated: CATEKTASYNEQFF. V gene TRBV6-1 combines with J gene TRBJ2-1; no clear D. Trimming took off 10 bases at V and 1 base at J, with 14 bases between the two ends. The CDR3 sequence is 14 residues long. Per the germline V gene, CDR1 is MNHNS and CDR2 is SASEGT.

The sample holds a few counts of this clonotype. V gene TRBV5-1 combines with J gene TRBJ2-1, with TRBD1 as a possible D gene (6 bases). V shed 4 bases and J shed 3 bases, with 14 bases lying between them. The germline gives CDR1 SGHRS, CDR2 YFSETQ. The CDR3 sequence is 15 residues long. The CDR3 sequence: CASSQSQGSYNEQFF. The CDR3 nucleotides read TGCGCCAGCAGCCAGTCACAGGGAAGCTACAATGAGCAGTTCTTC.

This clonotype appeared once. The J gene is TRBJ2-5, the V gene TRBV18, with 8 bases fitting TRBD1. Per the germline V gene, CDR1 is KGHSH and CDR2 is LQKENI. The CDR3 has 14 amino acids. Germline trimming cut 3 bases from V and 5 bases from J; bases unmatched to any gene: 5. The CDR3 loop is CASSPGQDLETQYF. The CDR3 region has the DNA TGTGCCAGCTCACCGGGACAGGATTTGGAGACCCAGTACTTC.